These T cell receptor beta chains were read from a single sample in a study of early T cells in non-severe SARS-CoV-2 infection. From the 5' RACE reads, TCRdb called clonotypes with MiXCR, one entry per CDR3 protein. The sample shows some 53,000 distinct CDR3 sequences, around 8% of them seen only once. Sequenced: whole blood. Receptor source: an adult who was a healthcare worker with PCR-confirmed SARS-CoV-2 infection or an uninfected control (not recorded which). The CDR3 runs from the conserved cysteine through the conserved F or W. The D gene is left open where the match is weak. Clone size is given for some rows only: seen once, a few or many times, or a class if the clone is expanded.

j_gene: TRBJ2-3; v_gene: TRBV6-2/TRBV6-3; abundance: few; d_gene: -; CDR3nt: TGTGCCAGCAGTTTCCCCGACGGCAGCGCCGACACAGATACGCAGTATTTT; CDR3aa: CASSFPDGSADTDTQYF
j_gene: TRBJ2-7; v_gene: TRBV5-6; abundance: -; d_gene: -; CDR3nt: TGTGCCTGCAGCCTGGGACGGACCTACGAGCAGTACTTC; CDR3aa: CACSLGRTYEQYF
j_gene: TRBJ2-4; v_gene: TRBV7-6; abundance: few; d_gene: -; CDR3nt: TGTGCCAGCAGCTTAGATCCCGGGCAAGGAAACATTCAGTACTTC; CDR3aa: CASSLDPGQGNIQYF
j_gene: TRBJ2-7; v_gene: TRBV3-1; abundance: many; d_gene: -; CDR3nt: TGTGCCAGCAGCCCAGAGGTTCGGTACGAGCAGTACTTC; CDR3aa: CASSPEVRYEQYF
j_gene: TRBJ2-7; v_gene: TRBV29-1; abundance: few; d_gene: TRBD1; CDR3nt: TGCAGCGCGAGGGACAGAATAAACTACGAGCAGTACTTC; CDR3aa: CSARDRINYEQYF
j_gene: TRBJ1-1; v_gene: TRBV7-3; abundance: few; d_gene: TRBD1; CDR3nt: TGTGCCAGCAGCTTAGAAGGGACAGGGTACACTGAAGCTTTCTTT; CDR3aa: CASSLEGTGYTEAFF
j_gene: TRBJ2-7; v_gene: TRBV29-1; abundance: many; d_gene: -; CDR3nt: TGCAGCGTTGAAGATCAGGGGTACGAGCAGTACTTC; CDR3aa: CSVEDQGYEQYF
j_gene: TRBJ2-5; v_gene: TRBV12-3/TRBV12-4; abundance: -; d_gene: TRBD1; CDR3nt: TGTGCCAGCAGTTTAGGACAGGGCTTCCAAGAGACCCAGTACTTC; CDR3aa: CASSLGQGFQETQYF
j_gene: TRBJ2-6; v_gene: TRBV19; abundance: few; d_gene: -; CDR3nt: TGTGCCAGCATCCAGGGGACGGGGGCCAACGTCCTGACTTTC; CDR3aa: CASIQGTGANVLTF
j_gene: TRBJ2-7; v_gene: TRBV7-9; abundance: few; d_gene: -; CDR3nt: TGTGCCAGCAGCTCGCGGGACGGAATGACCTACGAGCAGTACTTC; CDR3aa: CASSSRDGMTYEQYF
j_gene: TRBJ2-5; v_gene: TRBV20-1; abundance: -; d_gene: -; CDR3nt: TGCAGTGCTAGTAGGTCAGTCCAAGAGACCCAGTACTTC; CDR3aa: CSASRSVQETQYF
j_gene: TRBJ1-6; v_gene: TRBV12-3/TRBV12-4; abundance: many; d_gene: -; CDR3nt: TGTGCCAGCTCGCTGGGGGGGAATTCACCCCTCCACTTT; CDR3aa: CASSLGGNSPLHF
j_gene: TRBJ1-1; v_gene: TRBV29-1; abundance: many; d_gene: -; CDR3nt: TGCAGCGTCGCCGGACGGGAGAACACTGAAGCTTTCTTT; CDR3aa: CSVAGRENTEAFF
j_gene: TRBJ2-2; v_gene: TRBV6-2/TRBV6-3; abundance: many; d_gene: -; CDR3nt: TGTGCCAGCAGTCCCGGAGACACTCACACCGGGGAGCTGTTTTTT; CDR3aa: CASSPGDTHTGELFF
j_gene: TRBJ2-2; v_gene: TRBV6-6; abundance: many; d_gene: TRBD2; CDR3nt: TGTGCCAGCAGTCGGACTAGCACGAACACCGGGGAGCTGTTTTTT; CDR3aa: CASSRTSTNTGELFF
j_gene: TRBJ2-1; v_gene: TRBV6-6; abundance: many; d_gene: TRBD2; CDR3nt: TGTGCCAGCAGTGACAGACTAGCGGGGACCTACAATGAGCAGTTCTTC; CDR3aa: CASSDRLAGTYNEQFF
j_gene: TRBJ2-1; v_gene: TRBV19; abundance: many; d_gene: TRBD1; CDR3nt: TGTGCCAGTAGTATTCCGCGGACAGGGTCCTACAATGAGCAGTTCTTC; CDR3aa: CASSIPRTGSYNEQFF